This TCR beta chain was sequenced in a study of T cell clusters in autoimmune cytopenias. Study results and caveats: Healthy donors had roughly 3.3-fold more exclusive TRB clusters than active autoimmune hepatitis patients. Functional roles of the in silico T cell clusters still await experimental validation. No cluster-lack signature appeared between secondary cytopenia and chronic lymphocytic leukemia patients, apparently due to lymphoma masking.

Germline CDR1 and CDR2: LGHNA and YNFKEQ. This CDR3 contains 19 residues. TRB amplification used 250 ng of peripheral blood genomic DNA. To note about this clonotype: The antigen remains unidentified.

One tube held mixed TRB-A and TRB-B primer pools for touch-down PCR. TCRdb re-called the multiplex PCR reads, yielding one record per CDR3 amino acid sequence without DNA. The sample has approximately 6,600 distinct CDR3 sequences. The rearrangement links TRBV4-2 to TRBJ1-4; the D gene TCRdb calls, TRBD1, cannot be checked with no DNA. The sample was peripheral blood. This clonotype was obtained from a human donor with an autoimmune cytopenia or autoimmune hepatitis (not recorded which). The CDR3 loop is CASSQGDRGGQATNEKLFF.